The 32 T cell receptor beta chains presented below share a single source sample, sequenced in a study of OX40 agonist ivuxolimab in advanced cancers. Using immunoSEQ multiplex PCR, the repertoire was profiled, and TCRdb retains in-frame clones only, with some absent. The data contain tens of thousands of clones, roughly 89% of them singletons. This specimen consisted of CD4+ or CD8+ T cells sorted from blood, obtained in a trial of the OX40 agonist ivuxolimab. These receptors all come from an adult with an advanced solid tumor such as melanoma, head and neck, liver or kidney cancer.

This clone was detected only once. The V call is TRBV23-1, the J call TRBJ2-7; D ambiguous. TRBV23-1 is given ORF status, its function remaining uncertain. The CDR3 length is 13 residues. Trimming took 2 bases from V and 2 from J, leaving 7 bases between them. The DNA for the CDR3 is TGCGCCAGCAGTCAAAATGTCACCTACGAGCAGTACTTC. It encodes CASSQNVTYEQYF.

The chain uses TRBV6-1 and TRBJ1-6; D is unresolved. V was cut by 4 bases and J by 8 bases, with 21 bases left in between. This CDR3 has 17 amino acids. Germline CDR1 is MNHNS and CDR2 is SASEGT. CDR3: CASSGPSPGILYSPLHF. CDR3 nucleotides: TGTGCCAGCAGTGGTCCCTCTCCCGGGATTCTTTATTCACCCCTCCACTTT.

The rearrangement uses TRBV19 and TRBJ2-3; 9 nucleotides line up with TRBD1. The V and J ends lost 4 bases and 3 bases, in that order; junction bases with no gene match: 8. The germline gives CDR1 LNHDA, CDR2 SQIVND (reference sequence). This CDR3 comprises 16 residues. CDR3 amino acids: CASSNRDRDGTDTQYF. CDR3 sequence (DNA): TGTGCCAGTAGTAACCGGGACAGGGACGGGACAGATACGCAGTATTTT.

V and J are TRBV28 and TRBJ2-7, with D tentatively TRBD2 (6 bases). CDR1 MDHEN and CDR2 SYDVKM come from the germline V gene. V lost 7 bases, J lost 7 bases, and 17 bases lay in between. This CDR3 has 13 residues. The CDR3 DNA reads TGTGCCAGCATCAAGGGGCCAGGGAGGGAGCAGTACTTC. It codes for CASIKGPGREQYF.

V gene TRBV10-3 combines with J gene TRBJ2-1; 9 nucleotides line up with TRBD1. The CDR3 loop spans 14 amino acids. With 4 bases clipped from V and 6 bases from J, the junction kept 4 bases outside the gene matches. Germline CDR1 ENHRY, CDR2 SYGVKD. The CDR3 reads CAISGGDRVNEQFF. In DNA form, the CDR3 reads TGTGCCATCAGTGGGGGGGACAGGGTCAATGAGCAGTTCTTC.

This chain uses TRBV11-3 with TRBJ1-3; 8 bases are shared with TRBD1. V dropped 7 bases and J dropped 0; count of bases not matched to a gene: 8. Germline CDR1 reads SGHNT; CDR2 reads YENEEA. The CDR3 spans 16 residues. Here the CDR3 DNA reads TGTGCCAGCAAAAGACAGGGGCTAGACTCTGGAAACACCATATATTTT. This encodes CASKRQGLDSGNTIYF.

The chain is built from TRBV28 and TRBJ2-7; perhaps D is TRBD1 or TRBD2 (5 bases each). This CDR3 has 14 amino acids. CDR1 is MDHEN and CDR2 is SYDVKM in the germline V gene. Trimming cost V 2 bases and J 2 bases, with 10 bases left between them. CDR3 sequence reads: CASSLEGPTYEQYF. DNA of the CDR3: TGTGCCAGCAGTTTAGAGGGGCCAACCTACGAGCAGTACTTC.

The V call is TRBV28, the J call TRBJ2-1, with D possibly TRBD2 on 7 matching bases. Germline V gene sequence: CDR1 MDHEN, CDR2 SYDVKM. The length of the CDR3 is 16 residues. Trimming cost V 5 bases and J 3 bases, with 17 bases left between them. The chain's CDR3 is CASSTWGGSFYNEQFF. CDR3 bases: TGTGCCAGCAGTACTTGGGGGGGCTCCTTCTACAATGAGCAGTTCTTC.

The V and J genes are TRBV2 and TRBJ2-2, with 9 bases identical to TRBD2. V shed 9 bases, J shed 7 bases, and the junction held 9 bases outside the gene matches. CDR3 length: 14 residues. Germline CDR1 SNHLY, CDR2 FYNNEI. CDR3 residues: CASPIAGDGGELFF. The CDR3 DNA reads as TGTGCCAGTCCGATAGCGGGAGACGGCGGGGAGCTGTTTTTT.

The chain recombines TRBV5-1 with TRBJ1-3, with D possibly being TRBD1 (5 bases). V dropped 4 bases and J dropped 10 bases, with 15 bases sitting between them. The length of the CDR3 is 13 residues. CDR1 SGHRS and CDR2 YFSETQ come from the germline V gene. The CDR3 DNA reads TGCGCCAGCAGCCCCATTGGGGCAGGGACCATATATTTT. It is translated as CASSPIGAGTIYF.

This sequence joins TRBV29-1 and TRBJ2-7; TRBD1 matches at 8 bases. Per germline, CDR1 SQVTM and CDR2 ANQGSEA. The V and J ends lost 3 bases and 3 bases, in that order; junction bases with no gene match: 4. This CDR3 region has 13 residues. The CDR3 loop is CSVETGTGYEQYF. CDR3 in DNA: TGCAGCGTTGAGACCGGGACAGGCTACGAGCAGTACTTC.

This clone has more than one count but fewer than ten. The chain combines TRBV5-1 with TRBJ1-2, with D possibly being TRBD1 (5 bases). CDR1 SGHRS and CDR2 YFSETQ come from the germline V gene. The V end was cut by 4 bases, the J end by 7 bases, with 11 bases between. This CDR3 is 12 amino acids long. CDR3 in amino acids: CASSQGEGGYTF. The CDR3 nucleotides are TGCGCCAGCAGCCAGGGCGAGGGTGGCTACACCTTC.

This sequence joins TRBV18 and TRBJ1-5, with 7 bases matching TRBD1. The CDR3 runs 15 residues. Trimming removed 6 bases from V and 3 bases from J; junction bases left unmatched: 8. Per the germline V gene, CDR1 is KGHSH and CDR2 is LQKENI. The CDR3 nucleotides are TGTGCCAGCTCCCCAGTAGGACAGGACAATCAGCCCCAGCATTTT. Translating gives CASSPVGQDNQPQHF.

The gene calls are TRBV27 and TRBJ2-2; D gene ambiguous. Deletions cut 3 bases from V and 7 bases from J, with 3 bases between. The CDR3 spans 11 residues. The germline V gene has CDR1 MNHEY and CDR2 SMNVEV (reference sequence). The CDR3 sequence: CASSFHGELFF. The CDR3 DNA is TGTGCCAGCAGTTTCCACGGGGAGCTGTTTTTT.

V and J are TRBV7-9 and TRBJ2-1, with 8 positions matching TRBD2. J was trimmed by 8 bases and V by 6 bases; bases with no gene match: 12. The length of the CDR3 is 15 residues. Germline V gives CDR1 SEHNR, CDR2 FQNEAQ (reference sequence). DNA for the CDR3: TGTGCCAGCAGGTCCGGGACTAGTGTAGGCGATGAGCAGTTCTTC. Protein product: CASRSGTSVGDEQFF.

V usage is TRBV7-6 and J usage is TRBJ1-2; 8 nucleotides agree with TRBD1. After removal of 5 bases from V and 4 bases from J, the junction contained 6 bases not matched to a gene. Germline V gene lookup returns CDR1 SGHVS and CDR2 FNYEAQ. This CDR3 is built from 14 residues. CDR3 nucleotides: TGTGCCAGCAGCCAGCAGGGGGCCGGCTATGGCTACACCTTC. Its protein is CASSQQGAGYGYTF.

The CDR3 loop reads CASTTGGGRFYGYTF. CDR3 DNA: TGTGCCAGCACTACCGGTGGGGGCCGATTCTATGGCTACACCTTC. The chain links TRBV7-9 to TRBJ1-2; D may be TRBD1 (6 bases). The CDR3 has 15 residues. Deletions cut 7 bases from V and 4 bases from J, with 19 bases between. Germline CDR1 is SEHNR and CDR2 is FQNEAQ (reference sequence).

The rearrangement uses TRBV5-1 and TRBJ2-7, with 9 bases lining up with TRBD1. The CDR3 loop spans 16 amino acids. The junction had 7 bases not matched to a gene; V was cut back by 1 base and J by 2 bases. The V gene's germline CDR1 is SGHRS and CDR2 YFSETQ. The CDR3 nucleotides are TGCGCCAGCAGCTTGAGTCGGGACAGGGCCACCTACGAGCAGTACTTC. Translation gives CASSLSRDRATYEQYF.

This chain connects TRBV27 to TRBJ2-7, with 8 bases matching TRBD1. There are 15 residues in the CDR3. Germline V lookup: CDR1 MNHEY, CDR2 SMNVEV (reference sequence). V was clipped by 6 bases and J by 6 bases; unmatched bases: 13. The CDR3 reads CASSLTGGGLLEQYF. The CDR3 DNA reads as TGTGCCAGCAGCCTTACAGGGGGAGGACTACTCGAGCAGTACTTC.

This chain connects TRBV5-1 to TRBJ2-6; 13 bases line up with TRBD2. CDR3 length equals 18 residues. The germline CDR1 and CDR2 sequences are SGHRS and YFSETQ. Trimming at V came to 4 bases and at J to 1 base, leaving 5 bases not matched to a gene. CDR3 protein: CASSRGLAGTSGANVLTF. CDR3 DNA sequence: TGCGCCAGCAGCCGGGGACTAGCGGGGACGTCTGGGGCCAACGTCCTGACTTTC.

This rearrangement joins TRBV10-2 to TRBJ2-1; D uncertain. Between the trimmed V and J ends, which lost 4 bases and 16 bases, there was a span of 17 bases. Germline-derived CDR1 and CDR2 are WSHSY and SAAADI. CDR3 length: 12 residues. The CDR3 region has the DNA TGCGCCAGCAGTGGCTTGGGTCAGGTCGGATTCTTC. It codes for CASSGLGQVGFF.

The CDR3 DNA is TGTGCCAGCAGCTTAGTGGGCCAGGGTGGTCACGAGCAGTACTTC. Amino acids: CASSLVGQGGHEQYF. The chain joins TRBV11-3 to TRBJ2-7; D might be TRBD1 (5 bases). Germline V gives CDR1 SGHNT, CDR2 YENEEA. There are 15 residues in the CDR3. The V gene lost 1 base and the J gene lost 5 bases, with 15 bases spanning the gap.

The chain recombines TRBV5-4 with TRBJ1-2; possibly TRBD1 for D (5 bases). The germline V gene has CDR1 SGHNT and CDR2 YYREEE (reference sequence). The V and J ends lost 6 bases and 3 bases respectively, with 18 bases between them. This CDR3 is 15 amino acids long. The CDR3 DNA reads as TGTGCCAGCATTATGGTGGGGGGAGGCGACTATGGCTACACCTTC. Translation: CASIMVGGGDYGYTF. Together with reference TRBV5-4 and TRBJ1-2, the CDR3 gives the full variable domain: ETGVTQSPTHLIKTRGQQVTLRCSSQSGHNTVSWYQQALGQGPQFIFQYYREEENGRGNFPPRFSGLQFPNYSSELNVNALELDDSALYLCASIMVGGGDYGYTFGSGTRLTVV.

The chain joins TRBV5-6 to TRBJ2-5, with a weak D call TRBD1 (6 bases). This CDR3 spans 14 amino acids. Trimming left V 3 bases short and J 2 bases short, with 11 bases between. The germline CDR1 and CDR2 sequences are SGHDT and YYEEEE. Here the CDR3 DNA reads TGTGCCAGCAGCTACCGGGACACACAAGAGACCCAGTACTTC. Residues: CASSYRDTQETQYF.

The CDR3 protein is CASSPRGSQPQHF. The CDR3 region has the DNA TGTGCCAGCAGCCCGCGGGGTTCTCAGCCCCAGCATTTT. V gene TRBV7-9 combines with J gene TRBJ1-5; no reliable D call. CDR1 and CDR2 (germline): SEHNR, FQNEAQ (reference sequence). The length of the CDR3 is 13 residues. The ends were cut back, 5 bases at V and 6 bases at J, with 11 bases in the middle. The variable domain in full, completed from reference TRBV7-9 and TRBJ1-5, reads DTGVSQNPRHKITKRGQNVTFRCDPISEHNRLYWYRQTLGQGPEFLTYFQNEAQLEKSRLLSDRFSAERPKGSFSTLEIQRTEQGDSAMYLCASSPRGSQPQHFGDGTRLSIL.

The chain is built from TRBV10-3 and TRBJ1-1, with D maybe TRBD1 (5 bases). With 10 bases removed from V and 5 bases from J, the gap between germline ends came to 17 bases. Germline CDR1 and CDR2: ENHRY and SYGVKD. This CDR3 is built from 13 residues. CDR3 protein: CATHNGGLTEAFF. The CDR3 region has the DNA TGTGCCACCCATAACGGGGGTTTAACTGAAGCTTTCTTT.

The chain joins TRBV13 to TRBJ2-4, with 8 nucleotides matching TRBD1. V lost 0 bases to trimming and J lost 15 bases; unmatched junction nucleotides: 4. The CDR3 is 12 residues long. Germline V gene sequence: CDR1 PRHDT, CDR2 FYEKMQ (reference sequence). CDR3 DNA sequence: TGTGCCAGCAGCTTAGGGACGGGACAGGCGTACTTC. Translating gives CASSLGTGQAYF.

Comment on this clone: The sample holds other DNA sequences that translate to the same CDR3. V usage is TRBV9 and J usage is TRBJ2-7; D could derive from TRBD1 or TRBD2 (5 bases each). Between the trimmed V and J ends, which lost 0 bases and 0 bases, there was a span of 10 bases. The germline CDR1 and CDR2 sequences are SGDLS and YYNGEE. There are 15 residues in the CDR3. In nucleotides, the CDR3 is TGTGCCAGCAGCGTAGGGGGAGACAGCTCCTACGAGCAGTACTTC. Translated: CASSVGGDSSYEQYF.

This chain joins TRBV30 and TRBJ2-3; D remains ambiguous. The CDR3 runs 11 residues. Germline V gives CDR1 GTSNPN, CDR2 SVGIG (reference sequence). Trimming cost V 2 bases and J 3 bases, with 3 bases left between them. CDR3 DNA: TGTGCCTGGAGTCATACAGATACGCAGTATTTT. It codes for CAWSHTDTQYF.

This clone was seen only a few times. The rearrangement joins TRBV7-8 to TRBJ2-2; 9 bases match TRBD1. The CDR3 runs 16 residues. V gave up 2 bases and J gave up 4 bases; unmatched junction bases: 5. Germline V gene sequence: CDR1 SGHVS, CDR2 FQNEAQ. The CDR3 reads CASSLTTGGATGELFF. The DNA for the CDR3 is TGTGCCAGCAGCTTAACTACAGGGGGCGCCACCGGGGAGCTGTTTTTT.

The gene calls are TRBV28 and TRBJ2-5; D is unresolved. The V end lost 5 bases, the J end lost 2 bases, and 15 bases lay between the germline ends. This CDR3 region has 15 residues. Germline loops: CDR1 MDHEN, CDR2 SYDVKM. The CDR3, as DNA: TGTGCCAGCAGTCCCAGCTTTGCACAACAAGAGACCCAGTACTTC. It codes for CASSPSFAQQETQYF.

The rearrangement joins TRBV11-2 to TRBJ1-1; 7 bases are a match to TRBD1. CDR1 SGHAT and CDR2 FQNNGV come from the germline V gene. The CDR3 covers 15 residues. The ends lost 5 bases at V and 1 base at J; junction bases unmatched: 7. DNA of the CDR3: TGTGCCAGCAGCCAAGCGTGGACAGGGAACACTGAAGCTTTCTTT. This translates into CASSQAWTGNTEAFF.